What follows is one TCR beta chain and its context. The record originates from a study of blood T cell repertoires in COVID-19. The germline V gene encodes CDR1 SEHNR and CDR2 FQNEAQ (reference sequence). Between the trimmed V and J ends, which lost 5 bases and 0 bases, there was a span of 17 bases. This CDR3 is 17 amino acids long. In the authors' methods: Amplification of reference gene primers was used by the study to estimate nucleated cell counts. Assay: immunoSEQ multiplex PCR; the TCRdb copy retains only in-frame clones and omits some. Clone size and V and J calls were adopted from that table, with D and trimming inferred from the DNA. The sample lists just over 250,000 clones, about 87% seen once, with approximately 4% in the top ten.

Sequenced input: peripheral blood. The sequence derives from a man aged 55 to 69 who had recovered from COVID-19. The V gene is TRBV7-9, the J gene TRBJ1-3; D is possibly TRBD1 (6 bases). The CDR3 reads CASSPLGQPNSGNTIYF. DNA for the CDR3: TGTGCCAGCAGCCCTCTCGGACAGCCAAACTCTGGAAACACCATATATTTT.